These T cell receptor beta chains were read from a single sample in a study of cytomegalovirus exposure and HLA in healthy donors. Measured with immunoSEQ multiplex PCR; TCRdb has only the in-frame clones, and not every one. This table holds around 140,000 clones, approximately 60% found once. The sequencing sample was made of PBMCs. The receptors stem from a woman aged 40 to 55 in good health and CMV-seronegative. The CDR3 runs from the conserved cysteine through the conserved F or W. D genes are given only for firm matches. Clone size is not always given. Where it is, it says once, few, many or a class for expanded clones.

d_gene	v_gene	j_gene	abundance	CDR3aa	CDR3nt
.	TRBV5-4	TRBJ1-2	.	CASSLPGFWYGYTF	TGTGCCAGCAGCTTGCCAGGGTTCTGGTATGGCTACACCTTC
TRBD1	TRBV28	TRBJ1-2	.	CASSLGTGMKGYTF	TGTGCCAGCAGTTTGGGGACAGGGATGAAGGGCTACACCTTC
.	TRBV28	TRBJ2-1	.	CASSPTGTNYNEQFF	TGTGCCAGCTCCCCAACAGGGACCAATTACAATGAGCAGTTCTTC
TRBD2	TRBV9	TRBJ2-3	.	CASSVAGGLPDTQYF	TGTGCCAGCAGCGTAGCGGGGGGGCTACCAGATACGCAGTATTTT
TRBD1	TRBV18	TRBJ1-1	few	CASSPTLTYRGRENTEAFF	TGTGCCAGCTCGCCTACGCTTACTTACAGGGGGCGAGAGAACACTGAAGCTTTCTTT
TRBD2	TRBV13	TRBJ2-3	.	CASSVEITSGPDTQYF	TGTGCCAGCAGCGTAGAAATCACTAGCGGGCCAGATACGCAGTATTTT
.	TRBV6-1	TRBJ1-5	.	CASGLHYSNQPQHF	TGTGCCAGCGGCCTTCATTATAGCAATCAGCCCCAGCATTTT
.	TRBV2	TRBJ1-1	.	CASRGAPAEAFF	TGTGCCAGCAGGGGGGCCCCCGCTGAAGCTTTCTTT
TRBD2	TRBV7-3	TRBJ2-7	few	CASSSGRGYEQYF	TGTGCCAGCAGCTCCGGGCGGGGGTACGAGCAGTACTTC
TRBD1	TRBV7-2	TRBJ2-7	.	CASSLASPGTGSEQYF	TGTGCCAGCAGCTTAGCAAGTCCCGGGACAGGGTCCGAGCAGTACTTC
TRBD2	TRBV2	TRBJ2-5	.	CASSAEAGGQETQYF	TGTGCCAGCAGTGCGGAAGCGGGGGGGCAAGAGACCCAGTACTTC
TRBD1	TRBV28	TRBJ1-6	.	CASSPRDRGSSPLHF	TGTGCCAGCAGTCCCCGGGACAGGGGTAGTTCACCCCTCCACTTT
TRBD1	TRBV5-1	TRBJ2-1	.	CASSPNRGNEQFF	TGCGCCAGCAGTCCCAACAGGGGAAATGAGCAGTTCTTC
.	TRBV25-1	TRBJ1-1	.	CASSEWGQKNTEAFF	TGTGCCAGCAGTGAATGGGGACAAAAGAACACTGAAGCTTTCTTT
TRBD1	TRBV19	TRBJ2-7	.	CASSTGQGAYDEQYF	TGTGCCAGTAGTACAGGACAGGGGGCGTACGACGAGCAGTACTTC
TRBD2	TRBV5-4	TRBJ2-1	.	CASSLGTSGVYNEQFF	TGTGCCAGCAGCTTGGGGACTAGCGGGGTTTACAATGAGCAGTTCTTC
.	TRBV6-6	TRBJ2-2	few	CASTLSRSGTGELFF	TGTGCCAGCACCCTCTCCCGCAGCGGCACCGGGGAGCTGTTTTTT
.	TRBV18	TRBJ1-1	.	CASSRSVREINTEAFF	TGTGCCAGCTCACGGTCAGTACGGGAGATCAACACTGAAGCTTTCTTT
TRBD1	TRBV7-3	TRBJ1-1	.	CASRPGDSNTEAFF	TGTGCCAGCAGGCCTGGGGACAGCAACACTGAAGCTTTCTTT
TRBD1	TRBV7-8	TRBJ1-1	.	CASSLRGQGAWNTEAFF	TGTGCCAGCAGCTTGAGGGGGCAGGGGGCCTGGAACACTGAAGCTTTCTTT
.	TRBV4-1	TRBJ1-4	.	CASSQDVEEKLFF	TGCGCCAGCAGCCAAGATGTGGAGGAAAAACTGTTTTTT
TRBD1	TRBV7-3	TRBJ2-2	.	CASSQQGAGNAGELFF	TGTGCCAGCAGCCAACAGGGGGCTGGTAACGCCGGGGAGCTGTTTTTT
TRBD1	TRBV15	TRBJ2-3	.	CATSRAEIGGRGTDTQYF	TGTGCCACCAGCAGAGCCGAGATAGGGGGCCGGGGCACAGATACGCAGTATTTT
.	TRBV6-1	TRBJ1-1	.	CASSETLRVFF	TGTGCCAGCAGTGAAACCCTTAGAGTCTTCTTT
.	TRBV7-9	TRBJ1-1	.	CASIKGKGTEAFF	TGTGCCAGCATAAAGGGGAAGGGCACTGAAGCTTTCTTT
TRBD1	TRBV27	TRBJ1-1	.	CASSLGTGLAFF	TGTGCCAGCAGTCTGGGGACAGGGTTAGCTTTCTTT
.	TRBV7-6	TRBJ2-7	.	CASSLGQTVSSGYEQYF	TGTGCCAGCAGCCTAGGACAGACTGTTAGTTCGGGCTACGAGCAGTACTTC
TRBD2	TRBV4-2	TRBJ2-5	.	CASSQDRSGGAETQYF	TGTGCCAGCAGCCAAGATCGTAGCGGGGGGGCGGAGACCCAGTACTTC
.	TRBV5-4	TRBJ2-7	.	CASSYTGGDEQYF	TGTGCCAGCAGCTACACAGGTGGAGACGAGCAGTACTTC
.	TRBV30	TRBJ1-1	.	CAIQGYEAFF	TGTGCAATTCAGGGATATGAAGCTTTCTTT
TRBD2	TRBV4-1	TRBJ2-3	.	CASSQSASGGADTQYF	TGCGCCAGCAGCCAAAGCGCTAGCGGGGGGGCAGATACGCAGTATTTT
TRBD1	TRBV11-1	TRBJ1-2	.	CASSKRTGNGYTF	TGTGCCAGCAGCAAGCGGACAGGAAATGGCTACACCTTC
TRBD2	TRBV6-5	TRBJ2-5	.	CASSYGRGGRETQYF	TGTGCCAGCAGTTACGGCCGGGGGGGCCGAGAGACCCAGTACTTC
.	TRBV6-5	TRBJ1-1	.	CASSRVLALGTEAFF	TGTGCCAGCAGTCGCGTCCTAGCTCTGGGGACTGAAGCTTTCTTT
.	TRBV2	TRBJ1-4	few	CASRRGSTNEKLFF	TGTGCCAGCAGGCGGGGCTCAACTAATGAAAAACTGTTTTTT
TRBD1	TRBV28	TRBJ1-5	once	CASRGTGNQPQHF	TGTGCCAGCAGGGGGACAGGGAATCAGCCCCAGCATTTT
TRBD1	TRBV5-1	TRBJ1-1	few	CASSKGAMNTEAFF	TGCGCCAGTTCTAAGGGGGCAATGAACACTGAAGCTTTCTTT
.	TRBV2	TRBJ2-3	.	CASLWGGSADTQYF	TGTGCCAGCTTATGGGGGGGCTCGGCAGATACGCAGTATTTT
TRBD1	TRBV7-9	TRBJ2-3	.	CASSPGQVAGDTQYF	TGTGCCAGCAGTCCCGGACAGGTCGCGGGAGATACGCAGTATTTT
.	TRBV6-5	TRBJ1-2	.	CASSLRLRSYGYTF	TGTGCCAGCAGTTTGCGACTCCGTAGCTATGGCTACACCTTC
TRBD2	TRBV4-1	TRBJ2-2	.	CASSPWPGTSGANTGELFF	TGCGCCAGCAGCCCCTGGCCCGGGACTAGCGGAGCGAACACCGGGGAGCTGTTTTTT
.	TRBV9	TRBJ2-7	.	CASSEWDFSYEQYF	TGTGCCAGCAGCGAGTGGGACTTCTCCTACGAGCAGTACTTC
TRBD1	TRBV6-5	TRBJ2-7	.	CASSYSRQGGYEQYF	TGTGCCAGCAGTTACTCCCGACAGGGCGGCTACGAGCAGTACTTC